The clone carrying this T cell receptor beta chain was observed a single time. The sample comes from a study of blood T cell repertoires in COVID-19. Looking at the study overall: The United States, Italy and Spain provided the acute and convalescent COVID-19 samples. PBMCs, B-cell-depleted T cells, or T cells were the source of the cDNA or gDNA that made up the material.

The Seattle patients joined while their infection was active and were tracked longitudinally afterward. This CDR3 has 15 amino acids. Germline CDR1 SGHAT, CDR2 FQNNGV. The ends were cut back, 4 bases at V and 1 base at J, with 12 bases in the middle. Per the authors' pipeline: Estimation of nucleated cell counts was performed using reference gene primer amplification. Sequencing was performed with immunoSEQ multiplex PCR; in TCRdb, only in-frame clones are kept and a portion is missing. V and J calls plus clone size are reproduced from that table; the DNA served to infer D and trimming. Of about 480,000 clones in the sample, nearly 90% are singletons; the top ten hold approximately 0.9%.

The chain joins TRBV11-2 to TRBJ2-3; D may be TRBD2 (6 bases). This TCR was sampled from a man younger than 35 with COVID-19, enrolled during active disease. Sequenced: peripheral blood. The CDR3 reads CASSSGDSGTDTQYF. The DNA of the CDR3 is TGTGCCAGCAGCTCCGGGGACTCTGGCACAGATACGCAGTATTTT.